A single sample gave rise to the 19 T cell receptor beta chains below, sequenced in a study of blood T cell repertoires in COVID-19. The table came from immunoSEQ multiplex PCR; TCRdb's copy has only in-frame clones and leaves some out. The sample contains 350,000 to 500,000 clones, 70% to 90% of which appear only once. Sequencing used PBMCs or T cells enriched from blood (not recorded which). These TCRs come from a woman aged 18-35 years who had been exposed to COVID-19.

The chain links TRBV19 to TRBJ1-4; the match to TRBD1 covers 7 bases. The CDR3 is 14 amino acids. Germline CDR1 reads LNHDA; CDR2 reads SQIVND (reference sequence). Germline trimming cut 3 bases from V and 7 bases from J; bases unmatched to any gene: 5. CDR3 coding DNA: TGTGCCAGTAGTATGTACAGGGGTGGTGAAAAACTGTTTTTT. The encoded protein is CASSMYRGGEKLFF.

The V gene is TRBV5-1, the J gene TRBJ2-2; TRBD1 agrees at 8 bases. V lost 4 bases and J lost 4; bases outside the gene matches: 9. CDR1 SGHRS and CDR2 YFSETQ come from the germline V gene. The CDR3 contains 16 residues. CDR3 amino acids: CASSPGGASGTGELFF. The CDR3 DNA sequence: TGCGCCAGCAGCCCAGGGGGCGCATCAGGCACCGGGGAGCTGTTTTTT.

The gene calls are TRBV19 and TRBJ1-1, with TRBD1 identical over 8 bases. Trimming removed 8 bases from V and 4 bases from J; junction bases left unmatched: 6. The V gene's germline CDR1 is LNHDA and CDR2 SQIVND (reference sequence). The CDR3 totals 13 residues. The CDR3 DNA sequence: TGTGCCAGTTCCGAGACAGGGGCCACTGAAGCTTTCTTT. Its translation: CASSETGATEAFF.

About this clone itself: The same CDR3 also results from other DNA sequences found in this sample. The chain uses TRBV12-3 or TRBV12-4 and TRBJ1-1; unclear D gene. V lost 1 base to trimming and J lost 5 bases, with 8 bases between them. The length of the CDR3 is 13 residues. The CDR3 spells CASSLGGGTEAFF. The CDR3 DNA sequence: TGTGCCAGCAGTTTAGGTGGAGGGACTGAAGCTTTCTTT.

This chain uses TRBV7-8 with TRBJ2-7; D might be TRBD2 (5 bases). Trimming cost V 1 base and J 9 bases, with 13 bases left between them. Germline loops: CDR1 SGHVS, CDR2 FQNEAQ. There are 13 residues in the CDR3. The CDR3, as DNA: TGTGCCAGCAGCTTAGACCCCCGGGGTGGGCAGTACTTC. It specifies CASSLDPRGGQYF.

This clone turned up a few times. The chain employs TRBV4-1 and TRBJ1-4; TRBD1 agrees at 7 bases. Trimming cost V 1 base and J 7 bases; bases outside gene matches: 6. The CDR3 length is 15 residues. The germline gives CDR1 MGHRA, CDR2 YSYEKL. The CDR3: CASSQVPGQSEKLFF. As DNA, the CDR3 is TGCGCCAGCAGCCAAGTTCCGGGACAGAGTGAAAAACTGTTTTTT.

CDR3: CASSLAKIQSYSNQPQHF. The CDR3 nucleotides read TGTGCCAGCAGCCTAGCTAAAATTCAGAGTTATAGCAATCAGCCCCAGCATTTT. V usage is TRBV28 and J usage is TRBJ1-5, with D unclear. This CDR3 has 18 amino acids. In germline, CDR1 is MDHEN, CDR2 SYDVKM. Trimming pared 6 bases from V and 0 bases from J, leaving 21 bases between.

The chain joins TRBV7-2 to TRBJ2-7; the D is unclear. The germline V and J ends were trimmed by 1 base and 2 bases, with 6 bases remaining between them. The CDR3 runs 13 residues. Germline-derived CDR1 and CDR2 are SGHTA and FQGNSA. Here the CDR3 reads CASSLESAYEQYF. The CDR3 DNA reads as TGTGCCAGCAGCTTAGAATCGGCCTACGAGCAGTACTTC.

The V and J genes are TRBV5-1 and TRBJ2-3; TRBD2 aligns across 13 bases. The CDR3 runs to 15 residues. Germline V gene data show CDR1 as SGHRS and CDR2 as YFSETQ. The V gene end was trimmed by 4 bases and the J gene end by 12 bases; junction bases not matched to a gene: 11. Here the CDR3 reads CASSPQTSGGSAQYF. The CDR3 DNA reads as TGCGCCAGCAGCCCGCAGACTAGCGGGGGGAGCGCACAGTATTTT.

CDR3 residues: CASSVTPGQGGDTQYF. CDR3 nucleotides: TGTGCCAGCAGCGTCACCCCGGGACAGGGAGGAGATACGCAGTATTTT. The chain links TRBV9 to TRBJ2-3; 9 bases match TRBD1. Trimming at V came to 2 bases and at J to 5 bases, leaving 9 bases not matched to a gene. This CDR3 has 16 residues. Looked up from germline, CDR1 is SGDLS and CDR2 is YYNGEE.

This chain connects TRBV5-1 to TRBJ2-7; TRBD2 matches 13 bases. The CDR3 covers 17 residues. V lost 3 bases and J lost 4; bases outside the gene matches: 10. The germline V gene encodes CDR1 SGHRS and CDR2 YFSETQ. The CDR3 DNA reads as TGCGCCAGCAGCTCCGCACTAGCGGGAGGGCCGGATTACGAGCAGTACTTC. It specifies CASSSALAGGPDYEQYF.

The V gene is TRBV19, the J gene TRBJ2-1; a weak D match, TRBD1 (5 bases). The CDR3 is 16 amino acids. CDR1 and CDR2 (germline): LNHDA, SQIVND (reference sequence). Trimming removed 5 bases at V and 3 bases at J, with 17 bases between. CDR3 DNA: TGTGCCAGTAGTGTGGGGTCGCAGGGAATCTACAATGAGCAGTTCTTC. This sequence encodes CASSVGSQGIYNEQFF.

This chain connects TRBV9 to TRBJ2-5, with TRBD1 matching 9 bases. The length of the CDR3 is 16 residues. The trim removed 0 bases at V and 2 bases at J, leaving 5 bases unmatched. The germline V gene encodes CDR1 SGDLS and CDR2 YYNGEE. The CDR3: CASSVGTGDPQETQYF. The CDR3 nucleotides are TGTGCCAGCAGCGTAGGGACAGGGGATCCTCAAGAGACCCAGTACTTC.

V and J are TRBV9 and TRBJ2-5; 10 bases are shared with TRBD2. Looked up from germline, CDR1 is SGDLS and CDR2 is YYNGEE. CDR3 size: 18 residues. V lost 3 bases to trimming and J lost 0 bases; unmatched junction nucleotides: 11. The CDR3 sequence is CASSGASGGARYQETQYF. The CDR3, as DNA: TGTGCCAGCAGCGGGGCAAGCGGGGGGGCTAGGTACCAAGAGACCCAGTACTTC.

This clone was seen once. The CDR3 sequence: CASSRVSVDSAPSTQYF. In DNA, the CDR3 is TGTGCCAGCAGCCGGGTGTCGGTCGACTCGGCTCCAAGTACGCAGTATTTT. The chain joins TRBV3-1 (or the pseudogene TRBV3-2) to TRBJ2-3; no reliable D call. V was shortened by 4 bases and J by 8 bases, with 25 bases between the two germline ends. The CDR3 covers 17 residues. Germline CDR1 LGHDT, CDR2 YNNKEL (reference sequence).

This clone was counted many times. V usage is TRBV4-1 and J usage is TRBJ2-7; the match to TRBD2 covers 8 bases. The CDR3 sequence is 16 residues long. The germline V gene encodes CDR1 MGHRA and CDR2 YSYEKL. V lost 0 bases to trimming and J lost 0 bases; unmatched junction nucleotides: 4. Here the CDR3 reads CASSQEQAGVSYEQYF. The CDR3 DNA sequence: TGCGCCAGCAGCCAAGAGCAAGCGGGGGTCTCCTACGAGCAGTACTTC.

The chain employs TRBV5-1 and TRBJ2-1; 9 positions match TRBD2. V gave up 1 base and J gave up 7 bases; unmatched junction bases: 9. CDR1 and CDR2 from the germline V gene are SGHRS and YFSETQ. The CDR3 is 16 residues long. The CDR3 protein is CASSLLAGGPRNEQFF. DNA of the CDR3: TGCGCCAGCAGCTTGTTGGCGGGAGGGCCTAGGAATGAGCAGTTCTTC.

This chain links TRBV28 with TRBJ2-1; 10 bases are a match to TRBD2. The CDR3 totals 16 residues. V dropped 3 bases and J dropped 4; count of bases not matched to a gene: 6. Germline V gives CDR1 MDHEN, CDR2 SYDVKM. The CDR3 spells CASSFLAGGSYNEQFF. DNA for the CDR3: TGTGCCAGCAGTTTTTTAGCGGGAGGCTCTTACAATGAGCAGTTCTTC. Based on the CDR3 plus reference TRBV28 and TRBJ2-1, the full variable domain is DVKVTQSSRYLVKRTGEKVFLECVQDMDHENMFWYRQDPGLGLRLIYFSYDVKMKEKGDIPEGYSVSREKKERFSLILESASTNQTSMYLCASSFLAGGSYNEQFFGPGTRLTVL.

This clone was found once. The V call is TRBV28, the J call TRBJ1-5, with TRBD1 as a possible D gene (6 bases). V shed 2 bases and J shed 6 bases, with 20 bases lying between them. Germline lookup yields CDR1 MDHEN and CDR2 SYDVKM. This CDR3 is 17 amino acids long. The CDR3: CASSLATGNGLGQPQHF. CDR3 in DNA: TGTGCCAGCAGTTTAGCCACAGGGAATGGATTAGGTCAGCCCCAGCATTTT.